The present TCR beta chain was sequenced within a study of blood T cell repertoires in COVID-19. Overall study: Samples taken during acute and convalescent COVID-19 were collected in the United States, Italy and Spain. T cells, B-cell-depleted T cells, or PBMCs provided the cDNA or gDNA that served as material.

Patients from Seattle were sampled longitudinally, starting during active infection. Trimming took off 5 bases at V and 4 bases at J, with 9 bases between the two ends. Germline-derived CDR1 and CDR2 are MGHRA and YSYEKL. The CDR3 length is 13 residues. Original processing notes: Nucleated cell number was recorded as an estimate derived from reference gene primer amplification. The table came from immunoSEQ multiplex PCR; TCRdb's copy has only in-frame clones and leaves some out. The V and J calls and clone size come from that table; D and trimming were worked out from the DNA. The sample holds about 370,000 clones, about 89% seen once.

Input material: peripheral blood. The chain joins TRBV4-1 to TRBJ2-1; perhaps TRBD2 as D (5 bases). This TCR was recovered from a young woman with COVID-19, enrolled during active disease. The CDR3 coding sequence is TGCGCCAGCAGCTTCCGGGATTACAATGAGCAGTTCTTC. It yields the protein CASSFRDYNEQFF.